This is a list of T cell receptor beta chains from one sample in a study of T cells in localized non-small cell lung cancer. The assay was immunoSEQ multiplex PCR, and TCRdb's table has in-frame clones only and misses some. The repertoire has under 55,000 clones, around 90% of them found once; the top ten carry over 9.5%. Specimen: PBMCs, collected before any cancer treatment. These receptors all come from a woman aged 35 to 75 with stage II lung adenocarcinoma. Each CDR3 is given with its conserved first and last residue. D genes are given only for firm matches. Clone size is stated in some rows and not others, as once, few, many or a class when expanded.

TRBV4-2	15	TRBJ2-7	.	.	TGTGCCAGCAGCCAAGATCTGCCTGACTCCTACGAGCAGTACTTC	CASSQDLPDSYEQYF
TRBV2	14	TRBJ1-2	.	TRBD1	TGTGCCAGCACCGAGACAGGGCATAACTATGGCTACACCTTC	CASTETGHNYGYTF
TRBV11-2	15	TRBJ2-4	.	TRBD2	TGTGCCAGCAATCGGGTTGGGGGGGGAAAGGACATTCAGTACTTC	CASNRVGGGKDIQYF
TRBV10-1	15	TRBJ2-7	.	.	TGCGCCAGCAGTGAATACGTAGCGGAGGAATACGAGCAGTACTTC	CASSEYVAEEYEQYF
TRBV29-1	13	TRBJ1-1	.	.	TGCAGCGTCGATAAACTTGGCGGAATCGAAGCTTTCTTT	CSVDKLGGIEAFF
TRBV29-1	15	TRBJ2-3	.	TRBD1	TGCAGCGGTGGACAGGGGGCAGGGGGCACAGATACGCAGTATTTT	CSGGQGAGGTDTQYF
TRBV5-1	14	TRBJ2-2	.	TRBD2	TGCGCCAGCAGCTTGACGACTAGCTCCGGGGAGCTGTTTTTT	CASSLTTSSGELFF
TRBV2	16	TRBJ2-7	few	.	TGTGCCAGCAGCTATTCCGGGGGGCTTTCCTCCTACGAGCAGTACTTC	CASSYSGGLSSYEQYF
TRBV2	14	TRBJ2-5	.	.	TGTGCCAGCAGCCTAGGGGAGTTCCAAGAGACCCAGTACTTC	CASSLGEFQETQYF
TRBV4-1	15	TRBJ2-5	once	TRBD1	TGCGCCAGCAGCCAAGGGAATACAGGGGGAGAGACCCAGTACTTC	CASSQGNTGGETQYF
TRBV9	14	TRBJ1-4	.	.	TGTGCCAGCAGCACCCTTGACGGCAATGAAAAACTGTTTTTT	CASSTLDGNEKLFF
TRBV28	12	TRBJ2-1	.	.	TGTGCCAGCTTCGGCCGGGAAAATGAGCAGTTCTTC	CASFGRENEQFF
TRBV4-1	18	TRBJ1-3	.	TRBD1	TGCGCCAGCAGCCAAGGACAGGGGGCTCTCGTCTCTGGAAACACCATATATTTT	CASSQGQGALVSGNTIYF
TRBV10-2	17	TRBJ1-2	.	.	TGCGCCAGCAGTGAGTCGAGGGCGGCAGAATCCTACTGGAGCTACACCTTC	CASSESRAAESYWSYTF
TRBV7-3	15	TRBJ1-6	.	.	TGTGCCAGCAGCTTAACCGGGACAAGGAATTCACCCCTCCACTTT	CASSLTGTRNSPLHF
TRBV9	16	TRBJ2-7	.	.	TGTGCCAGCAGCGTAGGGGGGACGTTGAGCTCCTACGAGCAGTACTTC	CASSVGGTLSSYEQYF
TRBV2	12	TRBJ1-2	.	.	TGTGCCAGCAGCGCCTTTTTGGCGAGGTACACCTTC	CASSAFLARYTF
TRBV5-4	15	TRBJ1-2	once	.	TGTGCCAGCAGCTCGGGAAAGGGAGACCTCTATGGCTACACCTTC	CASSSGKGDLYGYTF